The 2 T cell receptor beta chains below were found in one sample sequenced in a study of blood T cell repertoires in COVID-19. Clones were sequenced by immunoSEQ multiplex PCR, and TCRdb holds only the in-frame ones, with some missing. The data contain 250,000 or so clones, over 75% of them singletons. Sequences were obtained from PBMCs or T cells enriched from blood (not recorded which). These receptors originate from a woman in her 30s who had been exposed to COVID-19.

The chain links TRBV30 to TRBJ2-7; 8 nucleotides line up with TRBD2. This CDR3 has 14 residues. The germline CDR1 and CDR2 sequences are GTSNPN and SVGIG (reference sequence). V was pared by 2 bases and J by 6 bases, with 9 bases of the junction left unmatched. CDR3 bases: TGTGCCTGGAGTTCAGGACTAGCAAGAGGCGAGCAGTACTTC. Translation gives CAWSSGLARGEQYF.

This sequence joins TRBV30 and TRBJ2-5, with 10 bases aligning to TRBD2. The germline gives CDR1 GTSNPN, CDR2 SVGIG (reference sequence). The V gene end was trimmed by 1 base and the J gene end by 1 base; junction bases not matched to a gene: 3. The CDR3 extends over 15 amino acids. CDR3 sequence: CAWSGTSGLQETQYF. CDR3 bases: TGTGCCTGGAGTGGGACTAGCGGCCTCCAAGAGACCCAGTACTTC. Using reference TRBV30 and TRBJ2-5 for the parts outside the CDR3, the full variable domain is SQTIHQWPATLVQPVGSPLSLECTVEGTSNPNLYWYRQAAGRGLQLLFYSVGIGQISSEVPQNLSASRPQDRQFILSSKKLLLSDSGFYLCAWSGTSGLQETQYFGPGTRLLVL.